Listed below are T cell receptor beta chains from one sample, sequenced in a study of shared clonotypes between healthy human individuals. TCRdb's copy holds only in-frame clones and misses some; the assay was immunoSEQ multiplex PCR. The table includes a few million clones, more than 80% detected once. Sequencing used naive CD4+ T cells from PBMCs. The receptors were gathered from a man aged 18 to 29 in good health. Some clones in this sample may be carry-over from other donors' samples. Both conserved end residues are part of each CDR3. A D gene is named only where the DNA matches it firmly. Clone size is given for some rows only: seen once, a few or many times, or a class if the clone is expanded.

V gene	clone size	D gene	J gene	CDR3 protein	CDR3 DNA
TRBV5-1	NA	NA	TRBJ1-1	CASSFNDRMNTEAFF	TGCGCCAGCAGCTTCAACGACAGGATGAACACTGAAGCTTTCTTT
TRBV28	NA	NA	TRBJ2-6	CASSLGLTSGANVLTF	TGTGCCAGCAGTTTGGGCCTTACCTCTGGGGCCAACGTCCTGACTTTC
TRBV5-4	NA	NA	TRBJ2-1	CASSGRTSGDVSYNEQFF	TGTGCCAGCAGCGGACGGACTTCCGGTGATGTCTCCTACAATGAGCAGTTCTTC
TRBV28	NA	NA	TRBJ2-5	CASSSSMPETQYF	TGTGCCAGCAGTTCCTCTATGCCCGAGACCCAGTACTTC
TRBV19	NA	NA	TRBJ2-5	CASSINRGQETQYF	TGTGCCAGTAGTATTAACAGAGGCCAAGAGACCCAGTACTTC
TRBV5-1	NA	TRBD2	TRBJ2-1	CASSPRTSGSPNEQFF	TGCGCCAGCAGCCCTAGGACTAGCGGGAGCCCAAATGAGCAGTTCTTC
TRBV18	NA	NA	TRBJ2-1	CASSPRVGDNEQFF	TGTGCCAGCTCCCCCCGGGTAGGGGACAATGAGCAGTTCTTC
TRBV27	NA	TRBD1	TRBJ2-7	CASSSGQGILYEQYF	TGTGCCAGCAGTTCCGGACAGGGGATTCTCTACGAGCAGTACTTC
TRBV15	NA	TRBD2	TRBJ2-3	CATSSGRFPDTQYF	TGTGCCACCTCTAGCGGGAGGTTCCCAGATACGCAGTATTTT
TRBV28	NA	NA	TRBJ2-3	CASRWSYRDTQYF	TGTGCCAGCAGATGGAGCTACAGGGATACGCAGTATTTT
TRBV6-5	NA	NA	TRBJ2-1	CASSPRGGGWNEQFF	TGTGCCAGCAGCCCTCGAGGAGGGGGTTGGAATGAGCAGTTCTTC
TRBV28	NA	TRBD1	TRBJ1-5	CASSTGQGKNQPQHF	TGTGCCAGCAGCACGGGACAGGGAAAAAATCAGCCCCAGCATTTT
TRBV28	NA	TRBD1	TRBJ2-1	CASSLSRDRYNNEQFF	TGTGCCAGCAGTTTATCGCGGGACAGGTATAACAATGAGCAGTTCTTC
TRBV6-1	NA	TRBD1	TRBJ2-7	CASSEGTGGRYEQYF	TGTGCCAGCAGTGAAGGGACAGGTGGTCGGTACGAGCAGTACTTC
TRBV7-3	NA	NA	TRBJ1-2	CASSLTTGGGYGYTF	TGTGCCAGCAGCTTAACTACCGGGGGCGGCTATGGCTACACCTTC
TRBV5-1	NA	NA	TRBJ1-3	CASSLGGGNTIYF	TGCGCCAGCAGCTTGGGCGGCGGAAACACCATATATTTT
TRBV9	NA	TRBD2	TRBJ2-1	CASSVEGLAENEQFF	TGTGCCAGCAGCGTAGAGGGACTAGCGGAAAATGAGCAGTTCTTC
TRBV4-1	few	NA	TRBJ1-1	CASSPTTGLNTEAFF	TGCGCCAGCAGCCCTACGACAGGACTGAACACTGAAGCTTTCTTT
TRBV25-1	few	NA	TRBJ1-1	CASSAPVGEAFF	TGTGCCAGCAGTGCCCCGGTAGGGGAAGCTTTCTTT
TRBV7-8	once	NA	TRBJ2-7	CASSLGFRKPALAAYEQYF	TGTGCCAGCAGCTTGGGTTTTCGCAAGCCCGCGTTAGCAGCTTACGAGCAGTACTTC
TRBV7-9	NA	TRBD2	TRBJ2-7	CASSHTSGQSSYEQYF	TGTGCCAGCAGCCATACTAGCGGACAGAGCTCCTACGAGCAGTACTTC
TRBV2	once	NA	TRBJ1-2	CASSVRVPGGYTF	TGTGCCAGCAGTGTTCGGGTCCCGGGTGGCTACACCTTC
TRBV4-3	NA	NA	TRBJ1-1	CASSYKERGGRAFF	TGCGCCAGCAGCTACAAAGAGAGGGGGGGGAGAGCTTTCTTT
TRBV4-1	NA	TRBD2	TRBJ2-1	CASSQDGASGSSYNEQFF	TGCGCCAGCAGCCAAGATGGGGCTAGCGGGAGTTCCTACAATGAGCAGTTCTTC
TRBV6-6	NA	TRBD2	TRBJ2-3	CASSPTSGRPDTQYF	TGTGCCAGCAGCCCGACGAGCGGGAGGCCCGATACGCAGTATTTT
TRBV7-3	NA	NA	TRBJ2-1	CASSLVAGIYNEQFF	TGTGCCAGCAGCTTAGTAGCAGGGATATACAATGAGCAGTTCTTC
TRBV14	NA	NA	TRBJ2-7	CASSQAGSLAYEQYF	TGTGCCAGCAGCCAAGCGGGCAGCCTAGCCTACGAGCAGTACTTC
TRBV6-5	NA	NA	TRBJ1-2	CARTGRDVCYTF	TGTGCCAGGACCGGACGGGATGTTTGCTACACCTTC
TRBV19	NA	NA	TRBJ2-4	CASSRGGLAKNIQYF	TGTGCCAGTAGCCGGGGTGGACTAGCCAAAAACATTCAGTACTTC
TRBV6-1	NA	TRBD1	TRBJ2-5	CASSEHTGAETQYF	TGTGCCAGCAGCGAACACACAGGGGCGGAGACCCAGTACTTC
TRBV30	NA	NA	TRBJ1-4	CAWRRKGGSREKLFF	TGTGCCTGGAGGCGGAAGGGGGGGTCCCGGGAAAAACTGTTTTTT
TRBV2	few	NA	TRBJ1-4	CASSVAGNEKLFF	TGTGCCAGCAGTGTGGCGGGGAATGAAAAACTGTTTTTT
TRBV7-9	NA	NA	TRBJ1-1	CASSYDPNTEAFF	TGTGCCAGCAGCTATGACCCGAACACTGAAGCTTTCTTT
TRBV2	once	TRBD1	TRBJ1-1	CASTFQGAGTEAFF	TGTGCCAGTACCTTTCAGGGGGCGGGCACTGAAGCTTTCTTT
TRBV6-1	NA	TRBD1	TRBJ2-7	CASSEAYGQGSYEQYF	TGTGCCAGCAGTGAAGCTTACGGACAGGGCTCCTACGAGCAGTACTTC
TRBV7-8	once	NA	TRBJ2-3	CASSLVREGTQYF	TGTGCCAGCAGCTTAGTACGGGAAGGGACGCAGTATTTT
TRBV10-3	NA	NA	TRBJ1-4	CAISDRAAATNEKLFF	TGTGCCATCAGCGACCGAGCGGCCGCAACTAATGAAAAACTGTTTTTT
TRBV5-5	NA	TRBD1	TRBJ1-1	CASSSQGGSYTEAFF	TGTGCCAGCAGCTCCCAGGGGGGATCGTACACTGAAGCTTTCTTT
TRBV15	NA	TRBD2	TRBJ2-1	CATSRDRLAGVNEQFF	TGTGCCACCAGCAGAGATCGTCTAGCGGGAGTTAATGAGCAGTTCTTC
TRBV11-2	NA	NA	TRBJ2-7	CASSLSLRTDRQYF	TGTGCCAGCAGCTTATCCCTGAGGACAGATCGTCAGTACTTC
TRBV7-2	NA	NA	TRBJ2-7	CASSLTLGHYEQYF	TGTGCCAGCAGCTTAACCCTGGGACACTACGAGCAGTACTTC
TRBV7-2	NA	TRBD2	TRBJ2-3	CASSSSGRVSTDTQYF	TGTGCCAGCAGCTCAAGCGGGAGAGTAAGCACAGATACGCAGTATTTT
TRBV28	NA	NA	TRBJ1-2	CASSLDLGGANYGYTF	TGTGCCAGCAGTTTGGATCTTGGGGGGGCCAACTATGGCTACACCTTC
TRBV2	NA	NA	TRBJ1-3	CASSGTDGNTIYF	TGTGCCAGCTCAGGGACGGACGGAAACACCATATATTTT
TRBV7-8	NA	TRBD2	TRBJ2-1	CASSLNGAGVEQFF	TGTGCCAGCAGCTTAAACGGGGCGGGGGTTGAGCAGTTCTTC
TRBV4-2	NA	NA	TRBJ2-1	CASSQTRLAPNEQFF	TGTGCCAGCAGCCAAACCCGCCTAGCCCCCAATGAGCAGTTCTTC
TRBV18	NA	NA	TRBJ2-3	CASHTGAPLRGERTDTQYF	TGTGCCAGCCACACCGGGGCCCCTCTGCGGGGAGAACGCACAGATACGCAGTATTTT
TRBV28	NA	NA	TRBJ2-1	CASSPIPQINEQFF	TGTGCCAGCAGTCCGATCCCCCAGATCAATGAGCAGTTCTTC
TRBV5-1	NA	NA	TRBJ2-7	CASSLARQELSYEQYF	TGCGCCAGCAGCTTGGCCAGACAGGAACTTTCCTACGAGCAGTACTTC
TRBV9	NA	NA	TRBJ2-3	CASSVGGHTSTDTQYF	TGTGCCAGCAGCGTAGGGGGTCACACTAGCACAGATACGCAGTATTTT
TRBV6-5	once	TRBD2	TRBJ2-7	CASSFNSGRAIYEQYF	TGTGCCAGCAGTTTTAATAGCGGGAGGGCCATTTACGAGCAGTACTTC